This TCR beta chain was identified during a study of T cells in Graves' hyperthyroidism and ophthalmopathy. Trimming left V 2 bases short and J 5 bases short, with 12 bases between. This CDR3 contains 15 residues. Germline assignment: CDR1 SGHTA and CDR2 FQGNSA. Overall study findings and caveats: A model using 13 V-J features told ophthalmopathy apart from stable hyperthyroidism. Blood also contained most expanded thyroid clonotypes above 0.001.

Concerning this clonotype: The antigen is unknown.

Over 18 months, lack of ophthalmopathy progression marked Graves' hyperthyroidism as stable. Fresh peripheral blood, around 9.3 ml, was the source of the PBMCs. RNA transcripts yielded amplified TCR beta CDR3 regions. HTBI primers were the set used in a first-round RT-PCR of the TCR CDR3. Each CDR3 protein is one row after TCRdb ran MiXCR on the multiplex PCR reads. The repertoire consists of 500,000 to 600,000 distinct CDR3 sequences, with approximately 15% occurring once and the leading ten covering around a sixth. The sequenced material came from blood. V gene TRBV7-2 combines with J gene TRBJ2-2; possible D gene TRBD1, 5 bases. This sequence originates from a woman in her late teens or twenties with Graves' hyperthyroidism. CDR3: CASSLTRGATGELFF. In DNA form, the CDR3 reads TGTGCCAGCAGCTTAACAAGGGGCGCAACCGGGGAGCTGTTTTTT. Full variable domain (missing parts from reference TRBV7-2 and TRBJ2-2): GAGVSQSPSNKVTEKGKDVELRCDPISGHTALYWYRQSLGQGLEFLIYFQGNSAPDKSGLPSDRFSAERTGGSVSTLTIQRTQQEDSAVYLCASSLTRGATGELFFGEGSRLTVL.